The present T cell receptor beta chain was sequenced within a study of T cell repertoires in cytomegalovirus infection. Study-wide results and caveats: Carriers of CMV plus the relevant HLA were identified by cumulative public TCR beta family frequency. HLA-C-restricted CMV clonotypes gave the most frequent clonotype in two of eight donors.

Each CDR3 protein gets one entry after TCRdb re-called the reads with MiXCR. Of some 320,000 distinct CDR3 sequences listed, around a tenth are singletons. CDR3 length equals 13 residues. Germline V gene lookup returns CDR1 DFQATT and CDR2 SNEGSKA (reference sequence). Trimming cost V 6 bases and J 7 bases; bases outside gene matches: 7. This clonotype has at least ten counts. The antigen remains unidentified. This TCR was recovered from a human donor in good health (CMV status not recorded). Some clones in this sample may be carry-over from other donors' samples. The sample taken for sequencing was PBMCs. The chain couples TRBV20-1 to TRBJ1-5; 9 bases agree with TRBD1. The CDR3 loop is CSAPGQGRQPQHF. CDR3 coding DNA: TGCAGTGCCCCAGGACAGGGGAGGCAGCCCCAGCATTTT.